This TCR beta chain comes out of a study of blood T cell repertoires in COVID-19 (dated by TCRdb to the early 2020s). Background for the entire study: The collaborator samples originated in the United States, Italy and Spain and spanned the acute and convalescent phases of COVID-19. The material from the prospective study consisted of cDNA or gDNA derived from T cells, B-cell-depleted T cells, or PBMCs. Deeply sampled blood TCRbeta repertoires from subjects exposed to, actively infected with, or recovered from COVID-19 were included in the dataset. The repertoires were released in a freely available public database meant as a resource for research on the immune response to SARS-CoV-2. The samples were drawn from the first 160 participants of the ongoing ImmuneRACE study and from some 1,300 subjects provided by 6 global collaborators. The sample metadata nearly always contained a de-identified subject ID, COVID-19 status, age in years and sex. HLA class I and class II types, where available, came from metadata supplied by the sample provider rather than from assay-based typing. Points the paper makes about the study in general: How much clinical and demographic metadata was included differed by source and by participant, and the metadata was provided uncurated.

The immunoSEQ Assay, a bias-controlled multiplex PCR, was used to amplify TCRbeta CDR3 regions from genomic DNA. As for the original processing: The number of nucleated cells in each sample was estimated by amplification of reference gene primers within the assay. Sequence reads were collapsed and filtered to measure the absolute abundance of every unique TCRbeta CDR3 rearrangement. For each sample, productive Simpson clonality was calculated as the square root of Simpson's diversity index over productive rearrangements. TCRdb stores this immuneACCESS table with in-frame sequences only. Part of the clones is absent; in the studies checked, under half of the shortfall reflects unresolved V genes, and no reason is known for the rest. The V and J calls and clone size were taken over from that table, and D and trimming were inferred from the DNA. The sample table holds fewer than 350,000 clones, of which 80% to 85% were seen once. The ten largest clones represent around 3.2% of the sample.

Turning to this clone: Its specific antigen is unknown. No qualities accompany the bases; no much larger clone lies one base away.

CDR1 is given as ENHRY and CDR2 as SYGVKD, both from the germline V gene. V and J are trimmed by 3 bases and 3 bases, and the gene matches miss 16 bases of the junction. The CDR3 numbers 20 residues from cysteine through phenylalanine. The sequence is cut down to CDR3 DNA, 60 bases in frame from base 1. Each collaborating institution followed its own protocols to collect whole blood in K2EDTA tubes. Collaborator samples were shipped for TCRbeta analysis as frozen whole blood, isolated PBMCs, or DNA extracted from either sample type. The receptor's source is an older woman with active or convalescent COVID-19. Recombination linked TRBV10-3 to TRBJ2-3, and 12 bases in between align with TRBD2. The sequencing sample was made of peripheral blood. The CDR3 corresponds to CAISDPGLAGGRMVTDTQYF. The DNA sequence is as follows: TGTGCCATCAGTGACCCGGGGCTAGCGGGGGGGCGGATGGTTACAGATACGCAGTATTTT.